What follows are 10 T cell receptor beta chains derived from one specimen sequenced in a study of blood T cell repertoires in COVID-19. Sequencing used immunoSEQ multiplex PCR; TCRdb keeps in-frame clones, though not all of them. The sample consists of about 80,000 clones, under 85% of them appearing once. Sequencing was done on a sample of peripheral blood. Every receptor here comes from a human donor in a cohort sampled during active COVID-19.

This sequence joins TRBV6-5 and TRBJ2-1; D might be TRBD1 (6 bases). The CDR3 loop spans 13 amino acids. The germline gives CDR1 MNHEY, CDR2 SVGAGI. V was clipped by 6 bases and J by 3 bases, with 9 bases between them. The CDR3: CASRKDSYNEQFF. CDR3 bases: TGTGCCAGCAGAAAGGACAGCTACAATGAGCAGTTCTTC.

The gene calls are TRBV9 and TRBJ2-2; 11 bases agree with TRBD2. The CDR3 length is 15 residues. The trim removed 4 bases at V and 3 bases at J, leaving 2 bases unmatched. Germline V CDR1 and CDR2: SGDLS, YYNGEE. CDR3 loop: CASSPGLADTGELFF. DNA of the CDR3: TGTGCCAGCAGCCCGGGACTAGCGGACACCGGGGAGCTGTTTTTT.

DNA for the CDR3: TGTGCCAGCAGCCCCCAGACAGCGAATTCACCCCTCCACTTT. Its translation: CASSPQTANSPLHF. This chain uses TRBV9 with TRBJ1-6, with D possibly matching TRBD1 (5 bases). V was trimmed by 4 bases and J by 7 bases, leaving 12 bases between them. This CDR3 has 14 amino acids. Looked up from germline, CDR1 is SGDLS and CDR2 is YYNGEE.

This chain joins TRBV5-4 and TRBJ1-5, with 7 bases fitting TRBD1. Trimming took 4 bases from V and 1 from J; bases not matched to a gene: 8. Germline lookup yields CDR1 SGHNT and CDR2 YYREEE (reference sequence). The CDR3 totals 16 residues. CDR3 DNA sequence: TGTGCCAGCAGCCGACAGGGCTCGGACAGCAATCAGCCCCAGCATTTT. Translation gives CASSRQGSDSNQPQHF.

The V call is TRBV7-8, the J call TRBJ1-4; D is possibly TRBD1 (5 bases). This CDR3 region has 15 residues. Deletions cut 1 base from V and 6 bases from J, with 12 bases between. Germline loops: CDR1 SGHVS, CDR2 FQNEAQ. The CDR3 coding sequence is TGTGCCAGCAGCTTAGTGGGGGACTCGTATGAAAAACTGTTTTTT. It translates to CASSLVGDSYEKLFF.

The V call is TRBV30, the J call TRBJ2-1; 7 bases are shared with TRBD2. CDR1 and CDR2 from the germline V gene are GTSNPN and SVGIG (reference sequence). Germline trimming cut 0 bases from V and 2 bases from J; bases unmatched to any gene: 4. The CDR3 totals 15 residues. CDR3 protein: CAWSVLATPYNEQFF. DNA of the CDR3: TGTGCCTGGAGTGTACTAGCGACCCCCTACAATGAGCAGTTCTTC.

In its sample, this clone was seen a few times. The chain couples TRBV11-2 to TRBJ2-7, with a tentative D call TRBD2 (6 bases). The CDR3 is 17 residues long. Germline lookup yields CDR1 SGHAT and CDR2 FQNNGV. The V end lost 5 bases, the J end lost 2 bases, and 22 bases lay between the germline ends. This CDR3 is CASSPTLGTSITYEQYF. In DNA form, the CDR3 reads TGTGCCAGCAGCCCTACCCTCGGGACTTCTATAACCTACGAGCAGTACTTC.

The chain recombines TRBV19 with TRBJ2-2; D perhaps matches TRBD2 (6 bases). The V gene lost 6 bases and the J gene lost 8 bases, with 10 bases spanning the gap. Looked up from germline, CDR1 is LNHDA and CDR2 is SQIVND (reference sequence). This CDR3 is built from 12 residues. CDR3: CASSSREGELFF. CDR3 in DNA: TGTGCCAGTAGCTCCCGGGAGGGGGAGCTGTTTTTT.

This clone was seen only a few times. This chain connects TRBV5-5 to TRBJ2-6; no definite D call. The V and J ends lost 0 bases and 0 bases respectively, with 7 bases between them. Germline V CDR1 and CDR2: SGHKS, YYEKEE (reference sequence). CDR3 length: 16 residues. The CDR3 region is CASSLDWYSGANVLTF. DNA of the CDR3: TGTGCCAGCAGCTTGGACTGGTACTCTGGGGCCAACGTCCTGACTTTC.

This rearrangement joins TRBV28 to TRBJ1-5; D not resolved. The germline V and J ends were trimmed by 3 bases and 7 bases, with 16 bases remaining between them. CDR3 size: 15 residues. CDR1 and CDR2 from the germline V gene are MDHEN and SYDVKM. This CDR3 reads CASSFRLLGGQPQHF. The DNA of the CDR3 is TGTGCCAGCAGTTTTAGGCTTCTAGGAGGGCAGCCCCAGCATTTT.